This record covers a single TCR beta chain. No antigen is known for it. The germline V and J ends were trimmed by 0 bases and 4 bases, with 14 bases remaining between them. Germline CDR1 reads SGHRS; CDR2 reads YFSETQ. This CDR3 is built from 16 residues. Repertoires were sampled repeatedly during chemoradiotherapy. This record belongs to a study of chemoradiotherapy in HPV16-positive cancers. Findings and limits, study-wide: Functional assays defining HPV-specific T cells used only a couple of HPV16-positive patients.

Repertoires were generated with immunoSEQ multiplex PCR, while TCRdb's copy carries only in-frame clones and drops some. Of about 10,000 clones detected, more than 70% appear once; the ten largest clones hold approximately 12%. The sequenced sample was tumor tissue, obtained from a patient who underwent chemoradiotherapy. The origin of this receptor is a human donor with HPV-associated anogenital cancer. The V gene is TRBV5-1, the J gene TRBJ1-3, with D tentatively TRBD1 (6 bases). The CDR3 reads CASSLEAGAKGNTIYF. CDR3 DNA sequence: TGCGCCAGCAGCTTGGAAGCAGGGGCGAAGGGAAACACCATATATTTT.